This T cell receptor beta chain comes out of a study of a mutant IDH1 vaccine in newly diagnosed glioma. In the study overall: Averaging approximately 40 years of age, treated patients were about 62% male and approximately 38% female. Former treatment meant radiotherapy, temozolomide, or both; the majority had gotten both.

Here immunoSEQ multiplex PCR was the method, and the copy in TCRdb shows in-frame clones only, minus some. This sample has around 100,000 clones, with roughly 90% found just once. The CDR3 loop spans 13 amino acids. The germline V gene encodes CDR1 MNHEY and CDR2 SVGAGI. V was clipped by 8 bases and J by 2 bases, with 13 bases between them. Comments on this clone: Its antigen is still unknown.

Sample time point: week 11, during vaccination. Every single dose of the vaccine, 300 ug of mutant IDH1 20-mer peptide, came with topical imiquimod. Every donor had a new WHO grade 3 or 4 astrocytoma that was IDH1-mutant, with loss of nuclear ATRX. Whole-study findings and limits: There seemed to be no relation between pseudoprogression and changes in top peripheral T cell clonotypes.

The TCR originated in a woman aged 45-65 years with glioma. This rearrangement joins TRBV6-5 to TRBJ2-7, with D perhaps TRBD1 (5 bases). Sample: PBMCs, taken from a glioma patient whose treatment included an IDH1 peptide vaccine. The CDR3 protein is CASHPGYTYEQYF. CDR3 in DNA: TGTGCCAGCCACCCAGGGTATACCTACGAGCAGTACTTC.